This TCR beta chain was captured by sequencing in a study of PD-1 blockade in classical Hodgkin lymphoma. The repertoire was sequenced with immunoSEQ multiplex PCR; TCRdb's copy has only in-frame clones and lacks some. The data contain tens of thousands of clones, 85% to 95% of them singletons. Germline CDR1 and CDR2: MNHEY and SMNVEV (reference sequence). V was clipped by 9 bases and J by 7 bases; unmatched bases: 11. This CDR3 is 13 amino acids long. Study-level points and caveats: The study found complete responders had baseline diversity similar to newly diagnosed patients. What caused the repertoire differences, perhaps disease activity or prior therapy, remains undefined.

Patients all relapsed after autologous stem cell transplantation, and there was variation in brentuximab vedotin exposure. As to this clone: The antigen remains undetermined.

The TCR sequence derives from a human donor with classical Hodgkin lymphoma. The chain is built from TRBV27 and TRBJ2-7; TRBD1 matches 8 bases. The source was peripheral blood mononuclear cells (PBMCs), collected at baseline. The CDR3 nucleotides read TGTGCCAGTATGACAGGGGAGGCTAGTGAGCAGTACTTC. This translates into CASMTGEASEQYF.